This entry describes one T cell receptor (beta chain). Its antigen is not known. The V and J ends lost 2 bases and 8 bases, in that order; junction bases with no gene match: 10. Germline V gene data show CDR1 as GTSNPN and CDR2 as SVGIG (reference sequence). This CDR3 has 14 residues. Constant-segment primers were used for 5'RACE, and the resulting TCR alpha and TCR beta cDNA libraries carried sample barcodes and UMIs. A single record per CDR3 protein comes from TCRdb applying MiXCR to the 5' RACE reads. The data contain about 150,000 distinct CDR3 sequences, roughly 14% of them singletons. This entry is derived from a study of T-cell memory formation after mild COVID-19. Study-level information: Largely, TCR clusters stayed within a single donor. Study outcomes and limitations: SARS-CoV-2 specificity was not confirmed for second-wave clones peaking on day 37.

The receptor was isolated from an adult woman who had mild COVID-19 (a few samples of this study predate the infection). Cell type and time point are not known. This sequence joins TRBV30 and TRBJ1-2; 8 bases line up with TRBD1. Material: PBMCs or a T cell subset sorted from them (not recorded which). The CDR3 coding sequence is TGTGCCTGGAGTACCGGGACAGGCAAGGAGGGCTACACCTTC. It specifies CAWSTGTGKEGYTF.